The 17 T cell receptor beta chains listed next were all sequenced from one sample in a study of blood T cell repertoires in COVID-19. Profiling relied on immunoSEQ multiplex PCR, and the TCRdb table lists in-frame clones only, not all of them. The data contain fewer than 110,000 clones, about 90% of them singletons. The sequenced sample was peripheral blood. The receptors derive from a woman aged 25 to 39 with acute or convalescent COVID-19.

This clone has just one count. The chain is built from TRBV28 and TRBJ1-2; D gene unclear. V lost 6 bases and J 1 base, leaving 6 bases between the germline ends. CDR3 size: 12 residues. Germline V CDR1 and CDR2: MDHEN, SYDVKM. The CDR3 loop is CASSPNNYGYTF. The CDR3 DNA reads TGTGCCAGCAGCCCAAATAACTATGGCTACACCTTC.

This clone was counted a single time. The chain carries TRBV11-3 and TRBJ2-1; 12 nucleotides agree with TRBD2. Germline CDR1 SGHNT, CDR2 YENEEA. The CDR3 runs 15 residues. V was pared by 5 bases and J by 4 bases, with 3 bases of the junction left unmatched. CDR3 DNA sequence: TGTGCCAGCAGCCCGGGACTAGCGGGTTACAATGAGCAGTTCTTC. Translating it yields CASSPGLAGYNEQFF.

The CDR3 here is CASSFGTRSYNEQFF. DNA for the CDR3: TGTGCCAGCAGCTTTGGGACACGGTCCTACAATGAGCAGTTCTTC. The gene calls are TRBV5-6 and TRBJ2-1, with D possibly being TRBD1 (6 bases). CDR1 SGHDT and CDR2 YYEEEE come from the germline V gene. V was pared by 2 bases and J by 1 base, with 10 bases between. This CDR3 has 15 amino acids.

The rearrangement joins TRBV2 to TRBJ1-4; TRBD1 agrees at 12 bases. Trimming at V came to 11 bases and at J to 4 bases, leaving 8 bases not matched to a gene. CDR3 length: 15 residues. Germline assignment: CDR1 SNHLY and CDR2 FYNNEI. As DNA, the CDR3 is TGTGCCGCGAGGGGGACAGGGGGCGGTAATGAAAAACTGTTTTTT. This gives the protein CAARGTGGGNEKLFF. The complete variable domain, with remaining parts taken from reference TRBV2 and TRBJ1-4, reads EPEVTQTPSHQVTQMGQEVILRCVPISNHLYFYWYRQILGQKVEFLVSFYNNEISEKSEIFDDQFSVERPDGSNFTLKIRSTKLEDSAMYFCAARGTGGGNEKLFFGSGTQLSVL.

In nucleotides, the CDR3 is TGTGCCAGCAGCTTCGGCCGGGACAGGGGCTATGGCTACACCTTC. Translating gives CASSFGRDRGYGYTF. This chain uses TRBV13 with TRBJ1-2, with 10 bases matching TRBD1. V gave up 3 bases and J gave up 4 bases; unmatched junction bases: 5. Germline lookup yields CDR1 PRHDT and CDR2 FYEKMQ (reference sequence). The CDR3 is 15 residues long. The whole variable domain, filled in from reference TRBV13 and TRBJ1-2, reads AAGVIQSPRHLIKEKRETATLKCYPIPRHDTVYWYQQGPGQDPQFLISFYEKMQSDKGSIPDRFSAQQFSDYHSELNMSSLELGDSALYFCASSFGRDRGYGYTFGSGTRLTVV.

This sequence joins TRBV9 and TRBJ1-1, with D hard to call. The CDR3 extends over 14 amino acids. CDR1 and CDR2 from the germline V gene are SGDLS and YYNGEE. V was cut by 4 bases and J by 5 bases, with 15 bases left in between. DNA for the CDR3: TGTGCCAGCAGCCCTATCAGGTCGCTTACTGAAGCTTTCTTT. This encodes CASSPIRSLTEAFF.

The CDR3 DNA reads TGTGCCAGCACCGTGGGAATTAGGGGCAGTGAAGCTTTCTTT. Translating it yields CASTVGIRGSEAFF. This chain uses TRBV7-9 with TRBJ1-1; D perhaps matches TRBD1 (5 bases). V lost 7 bases, J lost 7 bases, and 19 bases lay in between. This CDR3 has 14 residues. Germline CDR1 reads SEHNR; CDR2 reads FQNEAQ (reference sequence). Complete variable domain (other parts from reference TRBV7-9 and TRBJ1-1): DTGVSQNPRHKITKRGQNVTFRCDPISEHNRLYWYRQTLGQGPEFLTYFQNEAQLEKSRLLSDRFSAERPKGSFSTLEIQRTEQGDSAMYLCASTVGIRGSEAFFGQGTRLTVV.

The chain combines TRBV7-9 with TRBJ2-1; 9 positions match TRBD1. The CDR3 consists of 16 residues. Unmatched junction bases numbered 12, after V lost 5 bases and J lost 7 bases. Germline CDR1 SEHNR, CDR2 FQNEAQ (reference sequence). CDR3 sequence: CASSEPRTGVGNEQFF. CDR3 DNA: TGTGCCAGCAGCGAACCCCGGACAGGGGTGGGAAATGAGCAGTTCTTC.

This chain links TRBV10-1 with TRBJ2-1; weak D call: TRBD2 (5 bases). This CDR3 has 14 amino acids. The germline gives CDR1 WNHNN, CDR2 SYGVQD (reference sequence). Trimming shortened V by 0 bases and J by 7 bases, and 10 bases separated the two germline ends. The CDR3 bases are TGCGCCAGCAGTGAGTCTAGCGCTATGAATGAGCAGTTCTTC. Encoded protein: CASSESSAMNEQFF.

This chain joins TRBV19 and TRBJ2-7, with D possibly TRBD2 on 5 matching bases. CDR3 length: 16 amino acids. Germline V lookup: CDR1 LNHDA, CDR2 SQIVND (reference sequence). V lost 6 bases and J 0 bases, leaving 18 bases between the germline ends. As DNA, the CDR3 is TGTGCCAGTAGGGCGGCGGCGCGGGCAAGCTCCTACGAGCAGTACTTC. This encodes CASRAAARASSYEQYF.

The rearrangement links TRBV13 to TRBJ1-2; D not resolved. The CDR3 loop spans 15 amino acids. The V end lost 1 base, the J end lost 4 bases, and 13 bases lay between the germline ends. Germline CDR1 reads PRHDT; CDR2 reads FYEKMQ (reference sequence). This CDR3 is CASSLASKIGYGYTF. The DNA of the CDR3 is TGTGCCAGCAGCTTAGCTAGCAAGATAGGCTATGGCTACACCTTC.

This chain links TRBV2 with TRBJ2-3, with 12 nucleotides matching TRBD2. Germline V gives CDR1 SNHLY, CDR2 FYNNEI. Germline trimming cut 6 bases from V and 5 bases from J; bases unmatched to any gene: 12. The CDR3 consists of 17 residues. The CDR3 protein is CASSALPLTSGRDTQYF. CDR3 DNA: TGTGCCAGCAGCGCCTTACCCTTGACTAGCGGGAGAGATACGCAGTATTTT. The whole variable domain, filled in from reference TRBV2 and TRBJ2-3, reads EPEVTQTPSHQVTQMGQEVILRCVPISNHLYFYWYRQILGQKVEFLVSFYNNEISEKSEIFDDQFSVERPDGSNFTLKIRSTKLEDSAMYFCASSALPLTSGRDTQYFGPGTRLTVL.

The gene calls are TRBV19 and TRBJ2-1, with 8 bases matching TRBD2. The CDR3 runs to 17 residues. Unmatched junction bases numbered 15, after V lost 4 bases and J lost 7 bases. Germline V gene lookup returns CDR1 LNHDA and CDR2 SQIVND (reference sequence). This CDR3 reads CASSRPVTSGYRNEQFF. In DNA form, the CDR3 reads TGTGCCAGTAGTAGGCCCGTCACTAGCGGCTATAGGAATGAGCAGTTCTTC.

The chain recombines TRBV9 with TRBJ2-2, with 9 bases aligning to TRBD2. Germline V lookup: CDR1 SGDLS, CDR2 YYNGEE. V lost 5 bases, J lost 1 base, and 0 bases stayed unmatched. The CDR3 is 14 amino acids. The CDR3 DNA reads TGTGCCAGCAGTAGCGGGGGGAACACCGGGGAGCTGTTTTTT. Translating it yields CASSSGGNTGELFF.

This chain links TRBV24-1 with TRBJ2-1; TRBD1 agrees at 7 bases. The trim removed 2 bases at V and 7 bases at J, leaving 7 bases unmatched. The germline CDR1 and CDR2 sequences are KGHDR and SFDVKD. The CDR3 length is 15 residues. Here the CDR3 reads CATSDSGIQGNEQFF. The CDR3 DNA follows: TGTGCCACCAGTGATTCCGGAATACAGGGGAATGAGCAGTTCTTC.

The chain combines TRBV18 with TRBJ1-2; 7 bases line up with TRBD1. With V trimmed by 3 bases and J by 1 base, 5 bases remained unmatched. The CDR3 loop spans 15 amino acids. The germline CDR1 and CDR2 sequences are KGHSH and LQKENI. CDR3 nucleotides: TGTGCCAGCTCACCGACAGGGTCGAATAACTATGGCTACACCTTC. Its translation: CASSPTGSNNYGYTF. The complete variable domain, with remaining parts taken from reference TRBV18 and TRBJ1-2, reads NAGVMQNPRHLVRRRGQEARLRCSPMKGHSHVYWYRQLPEEGLKFMVYLQKENIIDESGMPKERFSAEFPKEGPSILRIQQVVRGDSAAYFCASSPTGSNNYGYTFGSGTRLTVV.

CDR3 nucleotides: TGTGCCAGCAGTGTTTCCCGAGGTAGCACAGATACGCAGTATTTT. It is translated as CASSVSRGSTDTQYF. This rearrangement joins TRBV2 to TRBJ2-3; D is uncertain. Trimming left V 4 bases short and J 0 bases short, with 11 bases between. The germline CDR1 and CDR2 sequences are SNHLY and FYNNEI. The length of the CDR3 is 15 residues. The full variable domain, its missing parts supplied by reference TRBV2 and TRBJ2-3, is EPEVTQTPSHQVTQMGQEVILRCVPISNHLYFYWYRQILGQKVEFLVSFYNNEISEKSEIFDDQFSVERPDGSNFTLKIRSTKLEDSAMYFCASSVSRGSTDTQYFGPGTRLTVL.